This TCR beta chain was profiled in a study of cytomegalovirus exposure and HLA in healthy donors. Study at large: Caucasian-associated ancestry cluster membership applied to over 80% of around 400 genotyped donors.

Germline loops: CDR1 SGHRS, CDR2 YFSETQ. The CDR3 loop spans 13 amino acids. V lost 3 bases to trimming and J lost 5 bases; unmatched junction nucleotides: 3. The PCR contained 60 Vbeta and 13 Jbeta primers. The repertoire was sequenced with immunoSEQ multiplex PCR; TCRdb's copy has only in-frame clones and lacks some. The sample consists of about 150,000 clones, approximately 80% of them appearing once. What was sequenced was PBMCs. This chain connects TRBV5-1 to TRBJ2-7; TRBD1 aligns across 9 bases. The TCR originated in a man aged 30 to 39 in good health and CMV-seropositive. DNA for the CDR3: TGCGCCAGCAGCTACCGGGACAGGGACGAGCAGTACTTC. Protein: CASSYRDRDEQYF. The whole variable domain, filled in from reference TRBV5-1 and TRBJ2-7, reads KAGVTQTPRYLIKTRGQQVTLSCSPISGHRSVSWYQQTPGQGLQFLFEYFSETQRNKGNFPGRFSGRQFSNSRSEMNVSTLELGDSALYLCASSYRDRDEQYFGPGTRLTVT.